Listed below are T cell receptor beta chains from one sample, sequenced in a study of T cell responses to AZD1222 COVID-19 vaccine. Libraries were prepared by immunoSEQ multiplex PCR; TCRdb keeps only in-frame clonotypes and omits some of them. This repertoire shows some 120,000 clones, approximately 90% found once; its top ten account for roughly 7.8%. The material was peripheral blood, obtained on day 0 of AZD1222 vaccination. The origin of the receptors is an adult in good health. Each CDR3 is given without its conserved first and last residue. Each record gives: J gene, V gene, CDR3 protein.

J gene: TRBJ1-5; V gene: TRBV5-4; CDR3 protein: ASSLEWEGAPQH
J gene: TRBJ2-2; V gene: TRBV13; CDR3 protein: ASSLGGREETGELF
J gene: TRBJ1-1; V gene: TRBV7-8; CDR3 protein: ASKREFHTEAF
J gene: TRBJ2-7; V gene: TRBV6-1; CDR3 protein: ASSESVRASYEQY
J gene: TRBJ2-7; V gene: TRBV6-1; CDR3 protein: ASSESGLAIYEQY
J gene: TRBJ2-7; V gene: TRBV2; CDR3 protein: ASSDVAGGYEQY
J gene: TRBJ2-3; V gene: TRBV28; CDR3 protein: ASTLGGGAGTDTQY
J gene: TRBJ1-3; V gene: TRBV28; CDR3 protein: ASSPRPLAGNTIY
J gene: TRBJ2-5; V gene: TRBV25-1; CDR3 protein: ASSWSSGTETQY
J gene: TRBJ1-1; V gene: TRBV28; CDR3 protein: ASSSGSSMNTEAF
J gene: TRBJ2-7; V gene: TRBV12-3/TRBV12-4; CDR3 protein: ASSHRREQY
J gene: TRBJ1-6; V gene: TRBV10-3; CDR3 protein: ATRQGGSSYNSPLH
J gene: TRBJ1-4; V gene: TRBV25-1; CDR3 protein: ASSPTGGGHNEKLF
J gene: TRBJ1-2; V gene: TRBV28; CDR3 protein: ASGLWGFDYGYT
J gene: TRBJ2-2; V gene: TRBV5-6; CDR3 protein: ASSRRDGTGELF